One and the same sample provided the 16 T cell receptor beta chains below, sequenced in a study of CD8 T cells in Susac syndrome. An input of roughly 0.5 to 1 ug of RNA was subjected to reverse transcription using random hexamers. Using its own MiXCR run on the immunoSEQ multiplex PCR reads, TCRdb lists one record per CDR3 protein. The data show about 160,000 distinct CDR3 sequences, with about 91% seen just once and 0.065% to 0.085% held by the top ten. Sequenced sample: CD4+ T cells from PBMCs. The receptors originated from a human donor in good health.

This chain connects TRBV20-1 to TRBJ1-1; D remains unclear. Germline V gene lookup returns CDR1 DFQATT and CDR2 SNEGSKA (reference sequence). V was clipped by 1 base and J by 4 bases, with 13 bases between them. CDR3 length: 14 amino acids. CDR3 sequence (DNA): TGCAGTGCTAGAGTCCAAATCGGATTCACTGAAGCTTTCTTT. Amino acid sequence: CSARVQIGFTEAFF.

The rearrangement links TRBV9 to TRBJ1-2, with 7 bases matching TRBD1. The V gene end was trimmed by 0 bases and the J gene end by 8 bases; junction bases not matched to a gene: 4. Per the germline V gene, CDR1 is SGDLS and CDR2 is YYNGEE. This CDR3 spans 13 amino acids. Here the CDR3 reads CASSVDDRAGYTF. The CDR3 coding sequence is TGTGCCAGCAGCGTAGATGACAGGGCCGGCTACACCTTC.

V is TRBV5-1 and J is TRBJ2-1; TRBD2 aligns across 8 bases. V dropped 4 bases and J dropped 9; count of bases not matched to a gene: 6. Germline-derived CDR1 and CDR2 are SGHRS and YFSETQ. The CDR3 loop spans 13 amino acids. CDR3 sequence reads: CASSPRLATEQFF. CDR3 coding DNA: TGCGCCAGCAGCCCCAGACTAGCGACTGAGCAGTTCTTC. Supplemented by reference TRBV5-1 and TRBJ2-1, the full variable domain reads KAGVTQTPRYLIKTRGQQVTLSCSPISGHRSVSWYQQTPGQGLQFLFEYFSETQRNKGNFPGRFSGRQFSNSRSEMNVSTLELGDSALYLCASSPRLATEQFFGPGTRLTVL.

The V gene is TRBV6-6, the J gene TRBJ2-1, with D hard to call. This CDR3 comprises 15 residues. V lost 2 bases to trimming and J lost 7 bases, with 15 bases between them. Germline-derived CDR1 and CDR2 are MNHNY and SVGAGI (reference sequence). The CDR3 loop reads CASSYLSSGANEQFF. The CDR3 DNA reads TGTGCCAGCAGTTACCTCTCTAGTGGAGCAAATGAGCAGTTCTTC.

The chain joins TRBV7-9 to TRBJ2-4; D uncertain. Germline loops: CDR1 SEHNR, CDR2 FQNEAQ (reference sequence). Trimming took off 3 bases at V and 5 bases at J, with 26 bases between the two ends. The CDR3 length is 19 residues. The CDR3 bases are TGTGCCAGCAGCTTCCCCATCAAGGGTGCAACGCATGGGCAAAACATTCAGTACTTC. Protein: CASSFPIKGATHGQNIQYF. Using reference TRBV7-9 and TRBJ2-4 for the parts outside the CDR3, the full variable domain is DTGVSQNPRHKITKRGQNVTFRCDPISEHNRLYWYRQTLGQGPEFLTYFQNEAQLEKSRLLSDRFSAERPKGSFSTLEIQRTEQGDSAMYLCASSFPIKGATHGQNIQYFGAGTRLSVL.

This clonotype is a singleton in its sample. V is TRBV6-1 and J is TRBJ2-7; 13 nucleotides align to TRBD2. The CDR3 covers 20 residues. In germline, CDR1 is MNHNS, CDR2 SASEGT. Trimming removed 5 bases from V and 7 bases from J; junction bases left unmatched: 23. DNA for the CDR3: TGTGCCAGCAGTCGGCTTAAAGGACTAGCGGGAGAGGGGACCCCTCTAGAGCAGTACTTC. Translation gives CASSRLKGLAGEGTPLEQYF.

This chain connects TRBV7-3 to TRBJ2-2, with D tentatively TRBD2 (5 bases). V lost 5 bases to trimming and J lost 5 bases, with 12 bases between them. The CDR3 is 14 amino acids. From germline, CDR1 is SGHTA and CDR2 FQGTGA. CDR3 bases: TGTGCCAGCAGCCTTTCGAGGGAGACCGGGGAGCTGTTTTTT. Translation gives CASSLSRETGELFF.

The genes are TRBV20-1 and TRBJ2-1; weak D call: TRBD2 (5 bases). The germline V and J ends were trimmed by 3 bases and 0 bases, with 15 bases remaining between them. CDR3 length: 16 amino acids. Germline V CDR1 and CDR2: DFQATT, SNEGSKA (reference sequence). The CDR3 is CSARIVGAASYNEQFF. For the CDR3, the DNA is TGCAGTGCTAGGATAGTGGGAGCCGCCTCCTACAATGAGCAGTTCTTC.

CDR3 in DNA: TGTGCCAGCAGCCACAGACCGGCCACAGATACGCAGTATTTT. The encoded protein is CASSHRPATDTQYF. The rearrangement links TRBV3-1 to TRBJ2-3; D is undetermined. Germline assignment: CDR1 LGHDT and CDR2 YNNKEL (reference sequence). The CDR3 sequence is 14 residues long. Trimming pared 3 bases from V and 2 bases from J, leaving 9 bases between.

In its sample, this clonotype was seen once. The chain combines TRBV6-1 with TRBJ1-1; maybe TRBD1 (5 bases). CDR1 and CDR2 (germline): MNHNS, SASEGT. The V gene lost 0 bases and the J gene lost 2 bases, with 10 bases spanning the gap. The CDR3 spans 15 residues. The CDR3 DNA sequence: TGTGCCAGCAGTGAAGCGCTTCAGGGAAACACTGAAGCTTTCTTT. Translation: CASSEALQGNTEAFF.

The genes are TRBV19 and TRBJ2-3; weak D call: TRBD1 (5 bases). The CDR3 has 14 residues. CDR1 is LNHDA, CDR2 SQIVND, per germline (reference sequence). V lost 7 bases and J lost 5, with 16 bases in between. CDR3 residues: CASTTAHTGDTQYF. The CDR3 DNA is TGTGCCAGTACCACAGCTCACACAGGAGATACGCAGTATTTT.

V gene TRBV21-1 combines with J gene TRBJ1-5. TRBV21-1 is designated a pseudogene. CDR3 length equals 14 residues. The CDR3 DNA sequence: TGTGCCAGCATCGAGGGAGTAAGCAATCAGCCCCAGCATTTT. It codes for CASIEGVSNQPQHF.

This chain uses TRBV7-9 with TRBJ2-7; 7 positions agree with TRBD1. The germline CDR1 and CDR2 sequences are SEHNR and FQNEAQ (reference sequence). With 1 base clipped from V and 1 base from J, the junction kept 10 bases outside the gene matches. The CDR3 sequence is 17 residues long. CDR3: CASSLDQNRGVSYEQYF. The CDR3 bases are TGTGCCAGCAGCTTAGACCAGAACAGGGGAGTGTCCTACGAGCAGTACTTC.

This clonotype was picked up one time. The rearrangement links TRBV3-1 to TRBJ2-4; D not resolved. Germline assignment: CDR1 LGHDT and CDR2 YNNKEL (reference sequence). The CDR3 consists of 17 residues. The V end was cut by 1 base, the J end by 0 bases, with 13 bases between. CDR3 nucleotide sequence: TGTGCCAGCAGCCAAGGCCCTTTTGGCCTAGCCAAAAACATTCAGTACTTC. It translates to CASSQGPFGLAKNIQYF.

This clonotype has just one count. The J gene is TRBJ2-5, the V gene TRBV27; D perhaps matches TRBD2 (6 bases). Germline values: CDR1 MNHEY, CDR2 SMNVEV (reference sequence). The CDR3 contains 11 residues. Trimming took 11 bases from V and 5 from J, leaving 12 bases between them. CDR3 nucleotides: TGTGCCGCCCGGGGGTCGGAGACCCAGTACTTC. Translated: CAARGSETQYF.

The gene calls are TRBV11-2 and TRBJ1-5, with D possibly matching TRBD1 (6 bases). V lost 5 bases and J 3 bases, leaving 11 bases between the germline ends. The CDR3 has 14 residues. CDR1 is SGHAT and CDR2 is FQNNGV in the germline V gene. The CDR3 spells CASSPDRNNQPQHF. Here the CDR3 DNA reads TGTGCCAGCAGCCCCGACAGGAACAATCAGCCCCAGCATTTT.